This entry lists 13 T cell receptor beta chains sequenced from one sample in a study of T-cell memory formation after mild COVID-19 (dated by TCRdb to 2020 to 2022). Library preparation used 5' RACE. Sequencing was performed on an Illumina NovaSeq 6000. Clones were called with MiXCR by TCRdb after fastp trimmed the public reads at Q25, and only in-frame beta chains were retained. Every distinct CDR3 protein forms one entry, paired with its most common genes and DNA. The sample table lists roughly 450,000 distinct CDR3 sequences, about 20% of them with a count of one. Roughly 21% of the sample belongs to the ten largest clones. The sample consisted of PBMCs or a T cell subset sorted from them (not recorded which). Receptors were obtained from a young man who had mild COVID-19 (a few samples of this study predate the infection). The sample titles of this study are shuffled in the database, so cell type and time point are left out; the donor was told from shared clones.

In DNA, the CDR3 is TGCGCCAGCAGCCTCCGGGGCGGCGGCAAAAACATTCAGTACTTC. It is translated as CASSLRGGGKNIQYF. The chain joins TRBV5-1 to TRBJ2-4; D could derive from TRBD1 or TRBD2 (5 bases each). The CDR3 sequence is 15 residues long. The germline gives CDR1 SGHRS, CDR2 YFSETQ. Trimming left V 4 bases short and J 3 bases short, with 14 bases between.

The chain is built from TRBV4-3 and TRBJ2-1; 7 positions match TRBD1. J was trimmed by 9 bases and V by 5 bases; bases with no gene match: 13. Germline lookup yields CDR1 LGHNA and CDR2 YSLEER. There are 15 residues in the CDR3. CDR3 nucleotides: TGCGCCAGCAGCGAACGGCAGGGGGTCTTTGGTGAGCAGTTCTTC. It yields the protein CASSERQGVFGEQFF.

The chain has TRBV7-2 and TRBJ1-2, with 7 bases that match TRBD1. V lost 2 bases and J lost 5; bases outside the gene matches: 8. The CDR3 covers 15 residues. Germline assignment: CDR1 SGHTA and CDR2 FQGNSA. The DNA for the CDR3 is TGTGCCAGCAGCTTACAGGGGGATCCTTGGTATGGCTACACCTTC. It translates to CASSLQGDPWYGYTF.

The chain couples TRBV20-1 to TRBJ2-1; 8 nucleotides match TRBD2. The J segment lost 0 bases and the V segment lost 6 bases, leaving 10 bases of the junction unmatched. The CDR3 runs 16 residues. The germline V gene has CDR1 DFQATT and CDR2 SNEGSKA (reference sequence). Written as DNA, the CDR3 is TGCAGTGCGGCGAATGCCGGGACTAGCTCCTACAATGAGCAGTTCTTC. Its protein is CSAANAGTSSYNEQFF.

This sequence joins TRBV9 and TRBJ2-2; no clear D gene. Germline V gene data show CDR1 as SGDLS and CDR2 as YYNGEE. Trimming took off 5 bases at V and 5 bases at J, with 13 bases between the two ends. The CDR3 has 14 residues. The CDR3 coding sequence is TGTGCCAGCAGTAAGACCACCGGAACCGGGGAGCTGTTTTTT. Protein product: CASSKTTGTGELFF.

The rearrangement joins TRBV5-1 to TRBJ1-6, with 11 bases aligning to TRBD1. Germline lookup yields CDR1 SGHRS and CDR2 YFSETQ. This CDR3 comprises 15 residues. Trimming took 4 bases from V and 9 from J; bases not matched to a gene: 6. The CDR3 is CASSTGQGGGSPLHF. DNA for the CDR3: TGCGCCAGCAGCACGGGACAGGGGGGCGGTTCACCCCTCCACTTT.

CDR3 sequence: CASSFGVHYGYTF. CDR3 sequence (DNA): TGTGCCAGCAGTTTTGGGGTGCACTATGGCTACACCTTC. J is TRBJ1-2 and V is TRBV27; D remains ambiguous. Germline V gene lookup returns CDR1 MNHEY and CDR2 SMNVEV (reference sequence). This CDR3 is built from 13 residues. V was shortened by 3 bases and J by 3 bases, with 8 bases between the two germline ends.

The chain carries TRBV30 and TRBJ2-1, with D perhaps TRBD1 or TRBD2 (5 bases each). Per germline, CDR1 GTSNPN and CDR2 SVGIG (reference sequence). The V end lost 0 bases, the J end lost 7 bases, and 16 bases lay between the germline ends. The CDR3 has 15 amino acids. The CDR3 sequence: CAWSVLGVLSNEQFF. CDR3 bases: TGTGCCTGGAGTGTACTAGGGGTTCTCTCAAATGAGCAGTTCTTC.

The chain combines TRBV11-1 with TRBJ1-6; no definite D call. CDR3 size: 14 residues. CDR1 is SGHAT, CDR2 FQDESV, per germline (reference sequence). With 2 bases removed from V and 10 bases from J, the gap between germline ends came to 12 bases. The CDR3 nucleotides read TGTGCCAGCAGCTTAACCGCCGCGGAGTCACCCCTCCACTTT. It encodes CASSLTAAESPLHF.

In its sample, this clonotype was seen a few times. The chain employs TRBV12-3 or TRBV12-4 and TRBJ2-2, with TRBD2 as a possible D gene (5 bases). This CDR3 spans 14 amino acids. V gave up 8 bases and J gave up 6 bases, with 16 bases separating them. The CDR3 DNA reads TGTGCCAGCGGACTTCCGACCCAGCCCGGGGAGCTGTTTTTT. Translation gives CASGLPTQPGELFF.

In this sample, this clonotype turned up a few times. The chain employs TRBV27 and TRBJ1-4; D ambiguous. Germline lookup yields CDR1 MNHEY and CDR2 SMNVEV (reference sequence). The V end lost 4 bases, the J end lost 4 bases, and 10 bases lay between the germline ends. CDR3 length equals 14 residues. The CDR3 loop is CASSSLGNNEKLFF. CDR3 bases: TGTGCCAGCAGTTCCCTGGGTAATAATGAAAAACTGTTTTTT.

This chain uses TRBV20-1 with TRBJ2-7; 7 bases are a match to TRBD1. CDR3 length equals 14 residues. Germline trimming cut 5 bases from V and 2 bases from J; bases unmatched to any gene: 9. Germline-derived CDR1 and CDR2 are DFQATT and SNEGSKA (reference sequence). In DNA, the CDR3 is TGCAGTGCTGAGGCTAGGGGGCCCACCTACGAGCAGTACTTC. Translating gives CSAEARGPTYEQYF.

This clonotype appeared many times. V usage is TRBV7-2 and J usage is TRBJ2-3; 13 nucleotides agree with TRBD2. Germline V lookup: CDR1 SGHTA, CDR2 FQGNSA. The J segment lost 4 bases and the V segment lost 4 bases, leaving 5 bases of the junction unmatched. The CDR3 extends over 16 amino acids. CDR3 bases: TGTGCCAGCAGCTCTACTAGCGGGGGGGCCTCAGATACGCAGTATTTT. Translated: CASSSTSGGASDTQYF. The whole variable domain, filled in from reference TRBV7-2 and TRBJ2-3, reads GAGVSQSPSNKVTEKGKDVELRCDPISGHTALYWYRQSLGQGLEFLIYFQGNSAPDKSGLPSDRFSAERTGGSVSTLTIQRTQQEDSAVYLCASSSTSGGASDTQYFGPGTRLTVL.